The clone carrying this T cell receptor (beta chain) occurred many times. The sample originates from a study of human T cells and chemical hapten exposure. Unfractionated whole blood yielded total RNA. The library gave individual cDNA molecules unique molecular identifiers. TCRdb re-derived calls from the 5' RACE reads in MiXCR, one entry per CDR3 protein. Of 150,000 or so distinct CDR3 sequences listed, roughly 4% are singletons. This CDR3 comprises 15 residues. Germline CDR1 is MNHEY and CDR2 is SVGEGT. Trimming left V 4 bases short and J 0 bases short, with 10 bases between. The sequence was collected from a female donor in good health. The chain employs TRBV6-2 or TRBV6-3 and TRBJ1-5; D not resolved. The CDR3 DNA follows: TGTGCCAGCAGTTCGAACTTTTATAGCAATCAGCCCCAGCATTTT. This codes for CASSSNFYSNQPQHF.